This T cell receptor beta chain was identified in a study of response to subunit inactivated influenza vaccine. Overall study results and limits: A suggestion made by the authors is that each seasonal influenza vaccination recruits few new T cells.

MiXCR, run by TCRdb on the RT-PCR reads, gives a single entry per CDR3 protein. The table includes about 700,000 distinct CDR3 sequences, about 14% detected once. Remarks on this clonotype: The target antigen is unknown.

The clonotype was recovered from a man aged 50-59 years who received an inactivated influenza vaccine. The sample in question was PBMCs from blood, obtained roughly 2 weeks before vaccination.

CDR3: CAWSVEGGLQFF. CDR3 bases: TGTGCCTGGAGTGTAGAAGGGGGGCTTCAGTTCTTC. The V gene is TRBV30, the J gene TRBJ2-1; perhaps D is TRBD1 or TRBD2 (6 bases each). Trimming left V 0 bases short and J 13 bases short, with 13 bases between. CDR1 is GTSNPN, CDR2 SVGIG, per germline (reference sequence). The length of the CDR3 is 12 residues.